This section outlines one TCR beta chain sequence together with its context. Its antigen is unidentified. The sequenced patients had an expansion of CD8+CD57+ cells seen by flow cytometry. V lost 2 bases to trimming and J lost 5 bases; unmatched junction nucleotides: 5. CDR3 length: 14 residues. From germline, CDR1 is SGHTA and CDR2 FQGTGA. Template material for TCR beta VDJ and CDR3 profiling consisted of genomic DNA. TCRdb redid the calling of the reads with MiXCR, one entry per CDR3 protein. The sample has about 120,000 distinct CDR3 sequences, about 50% seen once. The sample belongs to a study of CD8+CD57+ T cells in acquired aplastic anemia. Across the study: Mean yield of DNA from sorted CD4+ and CD8+ cells was roughly 3.4 ug. Findings and limits, study-wide: Patients shared 25 to 30 CD8+ CDR3 sequences with controls.

The V and J genes are TRBV7-3 and TRBJ2-7; TRBD1 aligns across 8 bases. Sequenced material: sorted CD4+, CD8+, or CD8+CD57+ T cells (not recorded which) from PBMCs. The sequence derives from a human donor with aplastic anemia. In DNA form, the CDR3 reads TGTGCCAGCAGCTTACAGGGGGCGAACCACGAGCAGTACTTC. Residues: CASSLQGANHEQYF.